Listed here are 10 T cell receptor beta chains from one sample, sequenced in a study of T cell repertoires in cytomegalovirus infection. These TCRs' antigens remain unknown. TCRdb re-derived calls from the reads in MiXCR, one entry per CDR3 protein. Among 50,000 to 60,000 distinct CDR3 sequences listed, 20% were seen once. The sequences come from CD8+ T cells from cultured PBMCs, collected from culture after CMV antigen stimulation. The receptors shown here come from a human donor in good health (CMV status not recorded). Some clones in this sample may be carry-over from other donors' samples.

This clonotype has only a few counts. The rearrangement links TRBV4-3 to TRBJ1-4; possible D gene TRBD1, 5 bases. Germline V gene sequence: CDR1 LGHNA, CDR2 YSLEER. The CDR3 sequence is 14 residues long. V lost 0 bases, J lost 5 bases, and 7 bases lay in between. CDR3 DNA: TGCGCCAGCAGCCAAGACGGGGCAAATGAAAAACTGTTTTTT. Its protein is CASSQDGANEKLFF.

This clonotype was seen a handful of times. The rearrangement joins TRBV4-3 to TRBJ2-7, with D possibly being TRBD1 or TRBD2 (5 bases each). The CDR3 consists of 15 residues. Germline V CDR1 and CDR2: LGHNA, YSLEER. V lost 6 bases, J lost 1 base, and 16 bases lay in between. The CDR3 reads CASSPGSGPSYEQYF. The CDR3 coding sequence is TGCGCCAGCAGTCCCGGATCGGGGCCTTCCTACGAGCAGTACTTC.

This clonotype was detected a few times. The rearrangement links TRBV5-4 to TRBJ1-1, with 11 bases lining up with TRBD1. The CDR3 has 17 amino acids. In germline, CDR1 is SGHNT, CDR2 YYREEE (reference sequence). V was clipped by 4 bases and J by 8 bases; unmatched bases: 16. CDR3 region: CASSPRTGGPDDVEAFF. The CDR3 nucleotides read TGTGCCAGCAGCCCCCGGACAGGGGGCCCCGATGATGTGGAAGCTTTCTTT.

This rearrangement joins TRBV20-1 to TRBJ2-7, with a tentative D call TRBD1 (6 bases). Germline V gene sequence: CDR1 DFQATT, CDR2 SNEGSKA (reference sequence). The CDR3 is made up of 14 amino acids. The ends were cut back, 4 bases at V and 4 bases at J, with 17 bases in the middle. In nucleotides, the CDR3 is TGCAGTGCTAAAGGACAGTCCGGGCTTTACGAGCAGTACTTC. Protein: CSAKGQSGLYEQYF.

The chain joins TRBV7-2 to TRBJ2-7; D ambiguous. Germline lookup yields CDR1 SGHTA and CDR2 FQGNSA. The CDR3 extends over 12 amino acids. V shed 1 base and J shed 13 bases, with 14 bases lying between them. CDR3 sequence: CASSLDPQAFYF. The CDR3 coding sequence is TGTGCCAGCAGCTTAGATCCGCAGGCCTTTTACTTC.

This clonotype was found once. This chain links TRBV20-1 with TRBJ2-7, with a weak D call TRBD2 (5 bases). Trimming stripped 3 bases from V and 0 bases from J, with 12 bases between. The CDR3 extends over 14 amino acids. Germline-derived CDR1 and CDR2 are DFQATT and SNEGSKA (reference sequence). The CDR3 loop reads CSASSSDFSYEQYF. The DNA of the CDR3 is TGCAGTGCTAGTTCTTCGGACTTCTCCTACGAGCAGTACTTC.

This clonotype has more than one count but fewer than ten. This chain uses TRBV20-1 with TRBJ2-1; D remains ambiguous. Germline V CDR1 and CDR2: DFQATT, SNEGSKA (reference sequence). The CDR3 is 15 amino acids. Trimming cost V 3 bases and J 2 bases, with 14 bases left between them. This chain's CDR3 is CSASTTVTTYNEQFF. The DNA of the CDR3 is TGCAGTGCTAGTACTACAGTGACCACCTACAATGAGCAGTTCTTC.

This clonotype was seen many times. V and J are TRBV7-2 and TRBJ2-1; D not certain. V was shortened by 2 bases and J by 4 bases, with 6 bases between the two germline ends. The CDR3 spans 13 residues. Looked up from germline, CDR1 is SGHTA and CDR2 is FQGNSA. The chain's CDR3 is CASSLTRYNEQFF. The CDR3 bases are TGTGCCAGCAGCTTAACACGGTACAATGAGCAGTTCTTC.

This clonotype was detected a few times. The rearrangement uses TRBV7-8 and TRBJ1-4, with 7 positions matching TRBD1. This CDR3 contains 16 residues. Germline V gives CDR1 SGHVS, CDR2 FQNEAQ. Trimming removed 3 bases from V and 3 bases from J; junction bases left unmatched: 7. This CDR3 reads CASSFLTGAPNEKLFF. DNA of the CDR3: TGTGCCAGCAGCTTCCTAACAGGGGCCCCTAATGAAAAACTGTTTTTT.

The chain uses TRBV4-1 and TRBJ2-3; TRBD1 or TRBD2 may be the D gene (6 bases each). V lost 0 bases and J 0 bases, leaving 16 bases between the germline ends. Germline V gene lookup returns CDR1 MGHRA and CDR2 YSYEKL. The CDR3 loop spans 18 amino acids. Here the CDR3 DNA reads TGCGCCAGCAGCCAAGATCTAGGGGGGACAACTAGCACAGATACGCAGTATTTT. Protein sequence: CASSQDLGGTTSTDTQYF.